This T cell receptor (beta chain) was identified during a study of shared clonotypes between healthy human individuals. Naive CD8 isolation took CD45RO-negative cells positively selected for CCR7 and excluded terminally differentiated effector memory CD45RA+ cells. Clones were sequenced by immunoSEQ multiplex PCR, and TCRdb holds only the in-frame ones, with some missing. The sample contains roughly 770,000 clones, about 97% of which appear only once. The CDR3 consists of 15 residues. Germline trimming cut 7 bases from V and 2 bases from J; bases unmatched to any gene: 4. Germline V CDR1 and CDR2: WSHSY, SAAADI.

Sequencing input: naive CD8+ T cells sorted from blood. The receptor was isolated from a young man in good health. V usage is TRBV10-2 and J usage is TRBJ2-3, with 12 bases that match TRBD1. CDR3 region: CASIRDRGHTDTQYF. CDR3 coding DNA: TGCGCCAGCATCCGGGACAGGGGGCACACAGATACGCAGTATTTT.